This T cell receptor (beta chain) comes out of a study of cytomegalovirus exposure and HLA in healthy donors. The PCR was carried out with 60 Vbeta primers and 13 Jbeta primers. Data came from immunoSEQ multiplex PCR; TCRdb stores just in-frame clones and leaves some out. This table has some 130,000 clones, 60% to 85% appearing once. Trimming took off 4 bases at V and 8 bases at J, with 18 bases between the two ends. CDR3 length: 14 amino acids. CDR1 SGHRS and CDR2 YFSETQ come from the germline V gene. The donors were healthy bone marrow donors. Specimen: PBMCs. This TCR came from a human donor in good health. The rearrangement uses TRBV5-1 and TRBJ1-2, with D perhaps TRBD1 (6 bases). The CDR3 here is CASSPRTDRQGYTF. The DNA of the CDR3 is TGCGCCAGCAGCCCCAGGACAGATCGGCAGGGCTACACCTTC.